This TCR beta chain was obtained from a study of T cells in women clearing cervical HPV infection. Findings and caveats of the study: CIN3+ cases had significantly higher TCR repertoire richness than controls, but evenness did not differ.

J lost 7 bases, V lost 4 bases, and 4 bases had no gene match. The CDR3 is made up of 15 amino acids. Per the germline V gene, CDR1 is SGHTA and CDR2 is FQGNSA. The table came from immunoSEQ multiplex PCR; TCRdb's copy has only in-frame clones and leaves some out. This sample's table reports tens of thousands of clones. Comments on this clone: The antigen remains unidentified. The missing CDR3 end, 3 residues past where the read stops, is filled in from the germline J gene.

Input material: blood buffy coat. The chain joins TRBV7-2 to TRBJ2-1; 13 bases agree with TRBD2. This receptor was taken from a woman aged 18-69 years with a cervical HPV16 infection that either progressed to CIN3+ or cleared (not recorded which). The sequenced CDR3 bases are TGTGCCAGCAGCTCTCAACTAGCGGGGGGGAATGAG. Encoded protein: CASSSQLAGGNE. The whole CDR3 is CASSSQLAGGNEQFF.